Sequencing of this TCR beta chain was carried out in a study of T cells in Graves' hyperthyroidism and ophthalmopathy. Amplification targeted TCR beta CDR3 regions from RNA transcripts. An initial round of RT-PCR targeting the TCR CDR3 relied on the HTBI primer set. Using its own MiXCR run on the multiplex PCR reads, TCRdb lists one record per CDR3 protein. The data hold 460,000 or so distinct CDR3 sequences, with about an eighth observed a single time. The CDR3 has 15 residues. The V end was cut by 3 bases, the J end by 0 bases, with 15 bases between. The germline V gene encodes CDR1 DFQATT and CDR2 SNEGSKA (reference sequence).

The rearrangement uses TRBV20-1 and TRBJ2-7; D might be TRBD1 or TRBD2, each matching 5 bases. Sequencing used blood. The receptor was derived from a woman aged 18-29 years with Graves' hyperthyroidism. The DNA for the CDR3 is TGCAGTGCTAGGATATTCCGGGACCGCTCCTACGAGCAGTACTTC. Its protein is CSARIFRDRSYEQYF.